These 27 T cell receptor beta chains originate from one sample sequenced in a study of quantifying T cell responses using KT2 cells. On the study more broadly: cDNA was made from DNase-treated RNA using alpha and beta constant primers.

Each cDNA got a UMI-containing oligo ligated at its 3' end. The first PCR ran about 4 cycles with an equimolar RC1.1 and RC1.2 beta primer mix. A single record per CDR3 protein comes from TCRdb applying MiXCR to the UMI-ligation and nested PCR reads. The table records around 44,000 distinct CDR3 sequences, 15% to 20% of them present only once. The sequencing input was PBMCs spiked with cells of the T cell clone KT2. The receptors here all came from a human donor.

The genes are TRBV7-8 and TRBJ2-7; no clear D. The germline CDR1 and CDR2 sequences are SGHVS and FQNEAQ. The CDR3 spans 11 residues. V lost 4 bases to trimming and J lost 9 bases, with 10 bases between them. As DNA, the CDR3 is TGTGCCAGCAGCTCCGAGTTCGGGCAGTACTTC. This gives the protein CASSSEFGQYF.

The chain is built from TRBV29-1 and TRBJ1-1, with no clear D. Germline V gene lookup returns CDR1 SQVTM and CDR2 ANQGSEA. The CDR3 has 12 amino acids. V lost 8 bases, J lost 1 base, and 11 bases lay in between. CDR3 bases: TGCAGCCTCTCCGAAGGGAACACTGAAGCTTTCTTT. Translated, it gives CSLSEGNTEAFF.

This clonotype was seen more than once but under ten times. The chain employs TRBV20-1 and TRBJ1-6; D might be TRBD1 (5 bases). In germline, CDR1 is DFQATT, CDR2 SNEGSKA (reference sequence). With 6 bases removed from V and 5 bases from J, the gap between germline ends came to 20 bases. This CDR3 contains 16 residues. CDR3 region: CSAYLGARSHNSPLHF. In nucleotides, the CDR3 is TGCAGTGCATACTTAGGGGCCCGGTCACATAATTCACCCCTCCACTTT.

The rearrangement joins TRBV4-2 to TRBJ2-5; D gene unclear. V dropped 0 bases and J dropped 1 base, with 9 bases sitting between them. The CDR3 is 15 residues long. Germline CDR1 and CDR2: LGHNA and YNFKEQ. The CDR3, as DNA: TGTGCCAGCAGCCAAGACTGGCTGGCCCAAGAGACCCAGTACTTC. This sequence encodes CASSQDWLAQETQYF.

The CDR3 DNA reads TGTGCCAGCAGTTTGCAGGGTTGGGATGAGCAGTTCTTC. It yields the protein CASSLQGWDEQFF. V is TRBV27 and J is TRBJ2-1; the D gene is possibly TRBD1 (5 bases). V dropped 3 bases and J dropped 8 bases, with 11 bases sitting between them. The CDR3 is 13 residues long. Germline lookup yields CDR1 MNHEY and CDR2 SMNVEV (reference sequence).

Many counts were recorded for this clonotype. J is TRBJ2-3 and V is TRBV7-2; D gene ambiguous. This CDR3 comprises 14 residues. Germline loops: CDR1 SGHTA, CDR2 FQGNSA. V lost 6 bases and J lost 0, with 10 bases in between. The CDR3 coding sequence is TGTGCCAGCAGGCGCTATGTTAGCACAGATACGCAGTATTTT. Translation gives CASRRYVSTDTQYF.

This clonotype was observed a few times. This rearrangement joins TRBV20-1 to TRBJ2-1; TRBD2 agrees at 12 bases. This CDR3 has 15 amino acids. The V and J ends lost 3 bases and 7 bases, in that order; junction bases with no gene match: 7. The germline gives CDR1 DFQATT, CDR2 SNEGSKA (reference sequence). The CDR3 coding sequence is TGCAGTGCTAGTCCCCTAGCGGGAGGGAGGAATGAGCAGTTCTTC. Translation gives CSASPLAGGRNEQFF.

This clonotype was observed a few times. The V and J genes are TRBV20-1 and TRBJ1-6; unclear D gene. Deletions cut 2 bases from V and 5 bases from J, with 13 bases between. This CDR3 comprises 15 residues. Germline V lookup: CDR1 DFQATT, CDR2 SNEGSKA (reference sequence). The CDR3 here is CSARPSRGNNSPLHF. In DNA form, the CDR3 reads TGCAGTGCTAGACCCTCCAGAGGGAATAATTCACCCCTCCACTTT.

This clonotype was counted many times. J is TRBJ2-3 and V is TRBV28; TRBD2 agrees at 7 bases. Looked up from germline, CDR1 is MDHEN and CDR2 is SYDVKM. V lost 3 bases, J lost 1 base, and 10 bases stayed unmatched. The CDR3 has 17 residues. The CDR3 DNA sequence: TGTGCCAGCAGTTTTGGCGTGCTAGCGGACCGCACAGATACGCAGTATTTT. Encoded protein: CASSFGVLADRTDTQYF.

V and J are TRBV16 and TRBJ2-7; D may be TRBD1 or TRBD2 (5 bases each). The CDR3 is 14 residues long. Trimming took off 8 bases at V and 1 base at J, with 15 bases between the two ends. Germline CDR1 reads KGHSY; CDR2 reads FQNENV. The CDR3: CASRSGPTSYEQYF. The CDR3 bases are TGTGCCAGCCGGTCGGGACCGACTTCCTACGAGCAGTACTTC.

The gene calls are TRBV5-1 and TRBJ2-3, with 8 positions matching TRBD1. The CDR3 spans 14 residues. Germline trimming cut 4 bases from V and 5 bases from J; bases unmatched to any gene: 6. CDR1 and CDR2 (germline): SGHRS, YFSETQ. The CDR3 reads CASSEGQGGDTQYF. DNA for the CDR3: TGCGCCAGCAGCGAAGGACAGGGAGGAGATACGCAGTATTTT.

This clonotype appeared a single time. The chain combines TRBV30 with TRBJ2-3; no firm D call. The CDR3 totals 13 residues. Germline assignment: CDR1 GTSNPN and CDR2 SVGIG (reference sequence). The V end lost 4 bases, the J end lost 1 base, and 9 bases lay between the germline ends. The CDR3 DNA reads as TGTGCCTGGACTTTTCCAGGCACAGATACGCAGTATTTT. The encoded protein is CAWTFPGTDTQYF.

This clonotype was seen ten or more times. This chain connects TRBV30 to TRBJ2-6, with 8 bases aligning to TRBD1. Germline assignment: CDR1 GTSNPN and CDR2 SVGIG (reference sequence). The CDR3 spans 19 residues. The J segment lost 2 bases and the V segment lost 0 bases, leaving 12 bases of the junction unmatched. In nucleotides, the CDR3 is TGTGCCTGGAGTGTAGTGGACAGGGTACTGGAGGCTGGGGCCAACGTCCTGACTTTC. Protein: CAWSVVDRVLEAGANVLTF. Combining the CDR3 with reference TRBV30 and TRBJ2-6 gives the whole variable domain SQTIHQWPATLVQPVGSPLSLECTVEGTSNPNLYWYRQAAGRGLQLLFYSVGIGQISSEVPQNLSASRPQDRQFILSSKKLLLSDSGFYLCAWSVVDRVLEAGANVLTFGAGSRLTVL.

V is TRBV12-3 or TRBV12-4 and J is TRBJ1-1; D not certain. V lost 6 bases to trimming and J lost 2 bases, with 13 bases between them. This CDR3 comprises 14 residues. The CDR3 DNA follows: TGTGCCAGCAGCACCCCTGAGGCCAACACTGAAGCTTTCTTT. Encoded protein: CASSTPEANTEAFF.

In its sample, this clonotype was seen a few times. V is TRBV20-1 and J is TRBJ1-5, with a tentative D call TRBD1 (5 bases). Deletions cut 0 bases from V and 7 bases from J, with 16 bases between. Germline V lookup: CDR1 DFQATT, CDR2 SNEGSKA (reference sequence). The CDR3 runs to 15 residues. The CDR3, as DNA: TGCAGTGCTAGAGATCTGGGACCCCAGAGGCAGCCCCAGCATTTT. It yields the protein CSARDLGPQRQPQHF.

This clonotype came up many times. The V gene is TRBV6-1, the J gene TRBJ2-7, with D perhaps matching TRBD2 (6 bases). CDR1 is MNHNS, CDR2 SASEGT, per germline. With 6 bases removed from V and 3 bases from J, the gap between germline ends came to 15 bases. The CDR3 length is 14 residues. The CDR3 loop is CASRTGSRLYEQYF. CDR3 DNA sequence: TGTGCCAGCAGAACCGGGAGTCGCCTCTACGAGCAGTACTTC.

The chain has TRBV7-2 and TRBJ2-1; 11 bases are a match to TRBD2. The V segment lost 5 bases and the J segment 4 bases; nucleotides outside the gene matches: 10. Germline CDR1 reads SGHTA; CDR2 reads FQGNSA. CDR3 size: 17 residues. The CDR3 nucleotides are TGTGCCAGCAGCGTCATGAAGGGACTAGCGGTATACAATGAGCAGTTCTTC. Protein: CASSVMKGLAVYNEQFF.

The V call is TRBV7-9, the J call TRBJ2-1, with D possibly matching TRBD2 (6 bases). The CDR3 contains 19 residues. The germline gives CDR1 SEHNR, CDR2 FQNEAQ (reference sequence). Trimming stripped 6 bases from V and 0 bases from J, with 24 bases between. The CDR3 sequence: CASRPLAQGGFGSYNEQFF. In DNA form, the CDR3 reads TGTGCCAGCAGGCCATTGGCGCAGGGAGGATTTGGCTCCTACAATGAGCAGTTCTTC.

This clonotype showed up just a few times. V is TRBV15 and J is TRBJ2-7; perhaps TRBD2 as D (5 bases). Germline CDR1 reads LNHNV; CDR2 reads YYDKDF (reference sequence). Trimming removed 2 bases from V and 6 bases from J, with 11 bases in between. CDR3 length: 13 residues. The chain's CDR3 is CATSRSWAGEQYF. Written as DNA, the CDR3 is TGTGCCACCAGCAGATCCTGGGCGGGCGAGCAGTACTTC.

The chain recombines TRBV7-9 with TRBJ2-3; possible D gene TRBD1, 5 bases. CDR1 is SEHNR and CDR2 is FQNEAQ in the germline V gene (reference sequence). The CDR3 extends over 18 amino acids. Deletions cut 1 base from V and 4 bases from J, with 21 bases between. The CDR3 loop reads CASSLEVSRRMGPDTQYF. CDR3 sequence (DNA): TGTGCCAGCAGCTTAGAGGTCTCGCGCAGGATGGGGCCAGATACGCAGTATTTT.

The V gene is TRBV2, the J gene TRBJ1-5, with a tentative D call TRBD1 (6 bases). Germline V CDR1 and CDR2: SNHLY, FYNNEI. CDR3 length: 13 amino acids. V was cut by 4 bases and J by 6 bases, with 10 bases left in between. The CDR3 region has the DNA TGTGCCAGCAGTGCAGGGGTGGTTCAGCCCCAGCATTTT. Its translation: CASSAGVVQPQHF. Full variable domain (remainder filled in from reference TRBV2 and TRBJ1-5): EPEVTQTPSHQVTQMGQEVILRCVPISNHLYFYWYRQILGQKVEFLVSFYNNEISEKSEIFDDQFSVERPDGSNFTLKIRSTKLEDSAMYFCASSAGVVQPQHFGDGTRLSIL.

V gene TRBV4-2 combines with J gene TRBJ1-4; weak D call: TRBD1 (6 bases). Deletions cut 0 bases from V and 8 bases from J, with 16 bases between. Germline assignment: CDR1 LGHNA and CDR2 YNFKEQ. CDR3 length: 16 amino acids. The CDR3 spells CASSQDRQGSKEKLFF. The CDR3 region has the DNA TGTGCCAGCAGCCAAGATCGGCAGGGGTCGAAGGAAAAACTGTTTTTT.

The rearrangement uses TRBV7-8 and TRBJ2-1; 10 bases line up with TRBD2. Trimming at V came to 4 bases and at J to 3 bases, leaving 3 bases not matched to a gene. Germline V gene lookup returns CDR1 SGHVS and CDR2 FQNEAQ. CDR3 length: 15 amino acids. The DNA of the CDR3 is TGTGCCAGCAGCTATCGACTAGCGGGCTACAATGAGCAGTTCTTC. Translating gives CASSYRLAGYNEQFF.

This clonotype was seen more than once but under ten times. The chain combines TRBV12-5 with TRBJ1-3; D might be TRBD1 (5 bases). This CDR3 spans 14 amino acids. CDR1 and CDR2 from the germline V gene are LGHNT and FRNRAP. Trimming removed 8 bases at V and 0 bases at J, with 11 bases between. The CDR3 DNA sequence: TGTGCTAGTATGCCGACAGCCTCTGGAAACACCATATATTTT. Its translation is CASMPTASGNTIYF.

This chain connects TRBV20-1 to TRBJ1-2; TRBD1 agrees at 10 bases. The CDR3 totals 15 residues. V lost 0 bases and J lost 3; bases outside the gene matches: 4. The germline V gene encodes CDR1 DFQATT and CDR2 SNEGSKA (reference sequence). The DNA of the CDR3 is TGCAGTGCTAGAGACTTGGACAGGGGGGACTATGGCTACACCTTC. Translated, it gives CSARDLDRGDYGYTF.

This clonotype was seen a few times. V usage is TRBV2 and J usage is TRBJ1-4; a weak D match, TRBD1 (6 bases). From germline, CDR1 is SNHLY and CDR2 FYNNEI. Trimming shortened V by 5 bases and J by 4 bases, and 11 bases separated the two germline ends. This CDR3 region has 14 residues. CDR3 sequence: CASSTQGNNEKLFF. In DNA, the CDR3 is TGTGCCAGCAGTACTCAGGGGAATAATGAAAAACTGTTTTTT. Using reference TRBV2 and TRBJ1-4 for the parts outside the CDR3, the full variable domain is EPEVTQTPSHQVTQMGQEVILRCVPISNHLYFYWYRQILGQKVEFLVSFYNNEISEKSEIFDDQFSVERPDGSNFTLKIRSTKLEDSAMYFCASSTQGNNEKLFFGSGTQLSVL.

The chain carries TRBV6-4 and TRBJ1-2, with D perhaps TRBD1 (5 bases). V was shortened by 3 bases and J by 6 bases, with 20 bases between the two germline ends. From germline, CDR1 is MRHNA and CDR2 SNTAGT. There are 16 residues in the CDR3. CDR3 amino acids: CASSEGLGRGFDGYTF. CDR3 DNA: TGTGCCAGCAGTGAAGGTCTTGGGAGGGGATTCGATGGCTACACCTTC.